The next 27 T cell receptor beta chains were all read from a single sample in a study of blood T cell repertoires in COVID-19. TCRdb's copy holds only in-frame clones and misses some; the assay was immunoSEQ multiplex PCR. The table shows about 62,000 clones, with around 84% occurring only once. The sequencing sample was made of peripheral blood. The receptors come from a man between 65 and 85 years old with acute or convalescent COVID-19.

V usage is TRBV19 and J usage is TRBJ1-1; D might be TRBD1 (5 bases). CDR1 is LNHDA and CDR2 is SQIVND in the germline V gene (reference sequence). The CDR3 length is 14 residues. The ends were cut back, 3 bases at V and 4 bases at J, with 12 bases in the middle. CDR3 sequence (DNA): TGTGCCAGTAGTATCAGGGTGGGAACCACTGAAGCTTTCTTT. It specifies CASSIRVGTTEAFF.

The V call is TRBV5-4, the J call TRBJ1-2, with TRBD1 matching over 8 bases. CDR1 and CDR2 (germline): SGHNT, YYREEE (reference sequence). The V gene end was trimmed by 1 base and the J gene end by 5 bases; junction bases not matched to a gene: 7. The CDR3 consists of 15 residues. The CDR3 bases are TGTGCCAGCAGCTTGCGGGACAGGAGATCGTATGGCTACACCTTC. This sequence encodes CASSLRDRRSYGYTF.

The J gene is TRBJ1-5, the V gene TRBV28; D is unclear. Germline loops: CDR1 MDHEN, CDR2 SYDVKM. The CDR3 is 16 residues long. Trimming cost V 5 bases and J 3 bases, with 17 bases left between them. The CDR3 region is CASSDRTDFYNQPQHF. CDR3 nucleotides: TGTGCCAGCAGTGATCGGACGGACTTCTACAATCAGCCCCAGCATTTT.

CDR3 bases: TGCGCCAGCAGCCAAGGGAGGACAGGGGGCACAGATACGCAGTATTTT. Translating gives CASSQGRTGGTDTQYF. J is TRBJ2-3 and V is TRBV4-1; TRBD1 matches at 9 bases. This CDR3 has 16 amino acids. The germline CDR1 and CDR2 sequences are MGHRA and YSYEKL. Trimming removed 1 base from V and 1 base from J; junction bases left unmatched: 3.

The rearrangement links TRBV6-4 to TRBJ1-4; tentative D call: TRBD1 (6 bases). This CDR3 has 14 amino acids. Germline-derived CDR1 and CDR2 are MRHNA and SNTAGT. V was clipped by 4 bases and J by 1 base, with 7 bases between them. CDR3 sequence: CASSATGTNEKLFF. The CDR3 DNA follows: TGTGCCAGCAGTGCGACAGGAACTAATGAAAAACTGTTTTTT.

The CDR3 loop is CASSLEREDGYTF. CDR3 coding DNA: TGTGCCAGCAGCTTAGAAAGGGAGGATGGCTACACCTTC. The rearrangement joins TRBV7-9 to TRBJ1-2, with D unclear. Germline values: CDR1 SEHNR, CDR2 FQNEAQ (reference sequence). This CDR3 contains 13 residues. Trimming stripped 1 base from V and 6 bases from J, with 9 bases between.

The J gene is TRBJ2-2, the V gene TRBV28, with 11 bases matching TRBD1. Trimming removed 5 bases from V and 5 bases from J; junction bases left unmatched: 10. The CDR3 spans 17 residues. Germline CDR1 MDHEN, CDR2 SYDVKM. In DNA form, the CDR3 reads TGTGCCAGCAGTCTCAGAGGACAGGGGGCGCGGACCGGGGAGCTGTTTTTT. This translates into CASSLRGQGARTGELFF.

The CDR3 coding sequence is TGTGCCAGCAGCTCCGTTAGCTCTGGAAACACCATATATTTT. Protein sequence: CASSSVSSGNTIYF. The chain recombines TRBV7-8 with TRBJ1-3; D is uncertain. V shed 4 bases and J shed 0 bases, with 7 bases lying between them. The CDR3 runs 14 residues. Germline assignment: CDR1 SGHVS and CDR2 FQNEAQ.

V usage is TRBV19 and J usage is TRBJ2-3; 7 positions match TRBD1. J was trimmed by 3 bases and V by 5 bases; bases with no gene match: 8. The CDR3 consists of 15 residues. Germline V gives CDR1 LNHDA, CDR2 SQIVND (reference sequence). This CDR3 is CASSPGQKGTDTQYF. The CDR3 DNA reads TGTGCCAGTAGTCCGGGACAGAAGGGAACAGATACGCAGTATTTT. The variable domain in full, with the rest retrieved from reference TRBV19 and TRBJ2-3, is DGGITQSPKYLFRKEGQNVTLSCEQNLNHDAMYWYRQDPGQGLRLIYYSQIVNDFQKGDIAEGYSVSREKKESFPLTVTSAQKNPTAFYLCASSPGQKGTDTQYFGPGTRLTVL.

The gene calls are TRBV5-1 and TRBJ2-3, with 10 bases identical to TRBD1. V was pared by 4 bases and J by 5 bases, with 13 bases of the junction left unmatched. Germline assignment: CDR1 SGHRS and CDR2 YFSETQ. This CDR3 is built from 17 residues. The chain's CDR3 is CASSPSGTGERRDTQYF. The CDR3 region has the DNA TGCGCCAGCAGCCCGTCCGGGACAGGGGAACGTCGAGATACGCAGTATTTT.

The V gene is TRBV7-3, the J gene TRBJ2-2; TRBD2 matches 9 bases. The CDR3 extends over 17 amino acids. Germline V lookup: CDR1 SGHTA, CDR2 FQGTGA. J lost 4 bases, V lost 4 bases, and 10 bases had no gene match. CDR3: CASSSARGLAGTGELFF. CDR3 nucleotides: TGTGCCAGCAGCTCAGCCCGGGGACTAGCTGGCACCGGGGAGCTGTTTTTT.

This clone was seen just once. The chain carries TRBV4-1 and TRBJ1-5; 7 bases are shared with TRBD1. From germline, CDR1 is MGHRA and CDR2 YSYEKL. J lost 4 bases, V lost 2 bases, and 8 bases had no gene match. The CDR3 length is 16 residues. This chain's CDR3 is CASSQIPGQPNQPQHF. The CDR3 DNA is TGCGCCAGCAGCCAAATCCCGGGACAGCCTAATCAGCCCCAGCATTTT.

This chain links TRBV27 with TRBJ1-6; tentative D call: TRBD1 (5 bases). Between the trimmed V and J ends, which lost 1 base and 6 bases, there was a span of 10 bases. Germline-derived CDR1 and CDR2 are MNHEY and SMNVEV (reference sequence). The CDR3 covers 15 residues. CDR3 sequence (DNA): TGTGCCAGCAGTTTATATTCCGGGGGTAATTCACCCCTCCACTTT. The encoded protein is CASSLYSGGNSPLHF.

The chain joins TRBV18 to TRBJ1-4; D call uncertain. CDR3 length: 13 residues. Germline V gene sequence: CDR1 KGHSH, CDR2 LQKENI. Deletions cut 2 bases from V and 5 bases from J, with 6 bases between. CDR3 amino acids: CASSPNRNEKLFF. DNA of the CDR3: TGTGCCAGCTCACCAAATAGAAATGAAAAACTGTTTTTT.

The genes are TRBV27 and TRBJ2-2; no definite D call. Germline V gene lookup returns CDR1 MNHEY and CDR2 SMNVEV (reference sequence). The CDR3 extends over 15 amino acids. The germline V and J ends were trimmed by 2 bases and 0 bases, with 7 bases remaining between them. The CDR3 bases are TGTGCCAGCAGTTTAGGGCGTCCGAACACCGGGGAGCTGTTTTTT. Protein product: CASSLGRPNTGELFF.

This chain connects TRBV11-2 to TRBJ1-2, with 9 nucleotides matching TRBD1. J gave up 1 base and V 5 bases, and 5 bases lay outside the gene matches. Per germline, CDR1 SGHAT and CDR2 FQNNGV. The CDR3 is 15 residues long. This CDR3 reads CASSPGTGINYGYTF. The CDR3 DNA reads TGTGCCAGCAGCCCCGGGACAGGGATTAACTATGGCTACACCTTC. Variable domain in full (rest from reference TRBV11-2 and TRBJ1-2): EAGVAQSPRYKIIEKRQSVAFWCNPISGHATLYWYQQILGQGPKLLIQFQNNGVVDDSQLPKDRFSAERLKGVDSTLKIQPAKLEDSAVYLCASSPGTGINYGYTFGSGTRLTVV.

The CDR3 DNA reads as TGCAGCGGAGGGGGGGCCTATGGCTACACCTTC. Its translation: CSGGGAYGYTF. The V call is TRBV29-1, the J call TRBJ1-2; D is possibly TRBD1 (6 bases). Germline V CDR1 and CDR2: SQVTM, ANQGSEA. Trimming removed 7 bases at V and 4 bases at J, with 10 bases between. CDR3 size: 11 residues.

The rearrangement links TRBV29-1 to TRBJ2-1; 9 bases agree with TRBD1. This CDR3 is built from 14 residues. Trimming at V came to 4 bases and at J to 0 bases, leaving 1 base not matched to a gene. Germline assignment: CDR1 SQVTM and CDR2 ANQGSEA. The chain's CDR3 is CSVGDRVSYNEQFF. CDR3 nucleotide sequence: TGCAGCGTTGGGGACAGGGTCTCCTACAATGAGCAGTTCTTC.

The chain uses TRBV5-1 and TRBJ2-5, with a weak D call TRBD1 (7 bases). This CDR3 comprises 13 residues. V gave up 8 bases and J gave up 6 bases, with 17 bases separating them. Per the germline V gene, CDR1 is SGHRS and CDR2 is YFSETQ. The CDR3 coding sequence is TGCGCCAGTGAAACAGGGGACTCGAAGACCCAGTACTTC. Translating gives CASETGDSKTQYF.

The chain joins TRBV7-9 to TRBJ2-7; 10 positions match TRBD1. V lost 0 bases, J lost 7 bases, and 9 bases stayed unmatched. Looked up from germline, CDR1 is SEHNR and CDR2 is FQNEAQ (reference sequence). The CDR3 length is 16 residues. This CDR3 reads CASSLAGGQGLREQYF. CDR3 in DNA: TGTGCCAGCAGCTTAGCCGGGGGACAGGGGTTACGGGAGCAGTACTTC. Full variable domain (rest looked up from reference TRBV7-9 and TRBJ2-7): DTGVSQNPRHKITKRGQNVTFRCDPISEHNRLYWYRQTLGQGPEFLTYFQNEAQLEKSRLLSDRFSAERPKGSFSTLEIQRTEQGDSAMYLCASSLAGGQGLREQYFGPGTRLTVT.

The J gene is TRBJ2-7, the V gene TRBV10-1; weak D call: TRBD1 (5 bases). Deletions cut 9 bases from V and 5 bases from J, with 14 bases between. CDR1 and CDR2 from the germline V gene are WNHNN and SYGVQD (reference sequence). The CDR3 sequence is 12 residues long. The CDR3 DNA reads TGCGCCAGACCGGCAGGGTGTAACGAGCAGTACTTC. This gives the protein CARPAGCNEQYF.

Only a few counts were recorded for this clone. The V and J genes are TRBV5-1 and TRBJ2-5; D gene uncertain. CDR1 SGHRS and CDR2 YFSETQ come from the germline V gene. Between the trimmed V and J ends, which lost 0 bases and 1 base, there was a span of 7 bases. The CDR3 runs to 14 residues. The CDR3 sequence: CASSLGAVQETQYF. CDR3 nucleotide sequence: TGCGCCAGCAGCTTGGGAGCCGTCCAAGAGACCCAGTACTTC.

The CDR3 protein is CASRALAVPGTDTQYF. The CDR3 DNA reads as TGTGCCAGTAGGGCTCTAGCGGTCCCCGGGACAGATACGCAGTATTTT. This chain uses TRBV19 with TRBJ2-3; 7 bases agree with TRBD2. This CDR3 is built from 16 residues. The J segment lost 3 bases and the V segment lost 6 bases, leaving 12 bases of the junction unmatched. The germline V gene has CDR1 LNHDA and CDR2 SQIVND (reference sequence).

The rearrangement links TRBV19 to TRBJ2-7; D is perhaps TRBD2 (6 bases). Germline lookup yields CDR1 LNHDA and CDR2 SQIVND (reference sequence). V was clipped by 7 bases and J by 1 base, with 17 bases between them. The CDR3 extends over 15 amino acids. Here the CDR3 reads CASTTYVGGSYEQYF. As DNA, the CDR3 is TGTGCCAGTACTACATATGTGGGGGGTTCCTACGAGCAGTACTTC.

The sample holds one count of this clone. This chain uses TRBV5-1 with TRBJ2-7; D possibly corresponds to TRBD1 (6 bases). CDR1 SGHRS and CDR2 YFSETQ come from the germline V gene. There are 14 residues in the CDR3. Trimming took off 1 base at V and 5 bases at J, with 13 bases between the two ends. In nucleotides, the CDR3 is TGCGCCAGCAGCTTGATATCACAGGGAGACGAGCAGTACTTC. It yields the protein CASSLISQGDEQYF.

The V gene is TRBV5-8, the J gene TRBJ1-3; a possible D gene is TRBD1 (6 bases). This CDR3 comprises 14 residues. CDR1 and CDR2 (germline): SGHTS, YDEGEE. The V and J ends lost 4 bases and 4 bases respectively, with 12 bases between them. The CDR3 DNA reads TGTGCCAGCAGCCGGCGGGGGGCCGGAAACACCATATATTTT. Translated: CASSRRGAGNTIYF. The complete variable domain, with remaining parts taken from reference TRBV5-8 and TRBJ1-3, reads EAGVTQSPTHLIKTRGQQATLRCSPISGHTSVYWYQQALGLGLQFLLWYDEGEERNRGNFPPRFSGRQFPNYSSELNVNALELEDSALYLCASSRRGAGNTIYFGEGSWLTVV.

As regards this clone: The junction shows a germline mismatch at one end, possibly a read error. J is TRBJ2-1 and V is TRBV4-2; 8 positions agree with TRBD2. CDR1 is LGHNA, CDR2 YNFKEQ, per germline. CDR3 size: 13 residues. The CDR3 coding sequence is TGTGCCAGCAGCCAAGTCCTACTGGGACTAGAGCTCTTC. Amino acid sequence: CASSQVLLGLELF.